Each of the 25 T cell receptor beta chains below was sequenced from the same sample in a study of shared clonotypes between healthy human individuals. The repertoire was sequenced with immunoSEQ multiplex PCR; TCRdb's copy has only in-frame clones and lacks some. The data show approximately 940,000 clones, with 60% to 85% seen just once and over 1.3% held by the top ten. The sample was memory CD4+ T cells sorted from blood. The subset: CD45RA-negative fraction. These receptors all stem from a man aged 18 to 35 in good health.

The chain links TRBV2 to TRBJ1-2; D may be TRBD1 (6 bases). The CDR3 is made up of 14 amino acids. V was shortened by 5 bases and J by 7 bases, with 17 bases between the two germline ends. Germline V lookup: CDR1 SNHLY, CDR2 FYNNEI. CDR3: CASSTLWGGGGYTF. The CDR3 bases are TGTGCCAGCAGTACACTTTGGGGGGGCGGTGGCTACACCTTC.

The chain is built from TRBV30 and TRBJ1-6; D uncertain. The V gene lost 5 bases and the J gene lost 9 bases, with 17 bases spanning the gap. The CDR3 loop spans 14 amino acids. Germline V gene data show CDR1 as GTSNPN and CDR2 as SVGIG (reference sequence). This CDR3 reads CAWGEAGSSSPLHF. DNA for the CDR3: TGTGCCTGGGGAGAGGCGGGGTCGAGTTCACCCCTCCACTTT.

This clone was recorded only once. The chain uses TRBV30 and TRBJ2-2; D gene unclear. V lost 2 bases and J lost 2, with 6 bases in between. The CDR3 extends over 13 amino acids. Germline CDR1 reads GTSNPN; CDR2 reads SVGIG (reference sequence). In DNA form, the CDR3 reads TGTGCCTGGAGTAACCAAAACACCGGGGAGCTGTTTTTT. Translated: CAWSNQNTGELFF.

This clone was observed a handful of times. This sequence joins TRBV28 and TRBJ1-6; 7 bases agree with TRBD1. The ends lost 5 bases at V and 9 bases at J; junction bases unmatched: 10. The CDR3 runs to 15 residues. CDR1 and CDR2 from the germline V gene are MDHEN and SYDVKM. CDR3 protein: CASSRGGIGGSPLHF. DNA for the CDR3: TGTGCCAGCAGTCGAGGGGGCATAGGGGGTTCACCCCTCCACTTT.

The chain employs TRBV25-1 and TRBJ1-6, with D possibly TRBD1 on 5 matching bases. CDR3 length: 16 amino acids. V lost 3 bases and J lost 5, with 14 bases in between. Germline CDR1 MGHDK, CDR2 SYGVNS. In DNA, the CDR3 is TGTGCCAGCAGTGAGTCAAGGGGAACCAATAATTCACCCCTCCACTTT. Amino acid sequence: CASSESRGTNNSPLHF.

The chain joins TRBV4-2 to TRBJ2-7; 9 nucleotides line up with TRBD1. Trimming at V came to 1 base and at J to 2 bases, leaving 3 bases not matched to a gene. The germline V gene encodes CDR1 LGHNA and CDR2 YNFKEQ. The CDR3 totals 15 residues. The CDR3: CASSQGTGGAYEQYF. For the CDR3, the DNA is TGTGCCAGCAGCCAAGGAACAGGGGGCGCCTACGAGCAGTACTTC.

The gene calls are TRBV7-3 and TRBJ2-3, with 15 positions matching TRBD2. The V gene's germline CDR1 is SGHTA and CDR2 FQGTGA. This CDR3 spans 18 amino acids. J lost 1 base, V lost 3 bases, and 5 bases had no gene match. Here the CDR3 reads CASSFGTSGGMGTDTQYF. For the CDR3, the DNA is TGTGCCAGCAGCTTCGGGACTAGCGGGGGGATGGGCACAGATACGCAGTATTTT.

This clone occurred a few times. Other DNA sequences in the sample encode the same CDR3. The chain carries TRBV2 and TRBJ2-5; 12 bases are shared with TRBD2. CDR1 SNHLY and CDR2 FYNNEI come from the germline V gene. The V gene end was trimmed by 5 bases and the J gene end by 2 bases; junction bases not matched to a gene: 12. The CDR3 extends over 18 amino acids. The CDR3 protein is CASSLRLAGAVIQETQYF. In DNA, the CDR3 is TGTGCCAGCAGTCTCAGACTAGCGGGGGCGGTAATTCAAGAGACCCAGTACTTC.

The rearrangement uses TRBV5-1 and TRBJ1-1, with D unresolved. Trimming took off 1 base at V and 2 bases at J, with 9 bases between the two ends. The CDR3 contains 14 residues. The germline V gene encodes CDR1 SGHRS and CDR2 YFSETQ. For the CDR3, the DNA is TGCGCCAGCAGCTTGTTAACGGACAACACTGAAGCTTTCTTT. Encoded protein: CASSLLTDNTEAFF. The whole variable domain, filled in from reference TRBV5-1 and TRBJ1-1, reads KAGVTQTPRYLIKTRGQQVTLSCSPISGHRSVSWYQQTPGQGLQFLFEYFSETQRNKGNFPGRFSGRQFSNSRSEMNVSTLELGDSALYLCASSLLTDNTEAFFGQGTRLTVV.

This chain links TRBV11-3 with TRBJ1-2; the match to TRBD1 covers 11 bases. Germline trimming cut 4 bases from V and 3 bases from J; bases unmatched to any gene: 10. The CDR3 runs 17 residues. CDR1 is SGHNT and CDR2 is YENEEA in the germline V gene. The CDR3 sequence is CASSSWTGGTWDYGYTF. The CDR3 DNA follows: TGTGCCAGCAGCTCGTGGACAGGGGGCACATGGGACTATGGCTACACCTTC.

This clone was recorded many times. V and J are TRBV7-6 and TRBJ2-3; TRBD2 aligns across 13 bases. The V segment lost 4 bases and the J segment 0 bases; nucleotides outside the gene matches: 1. CDR3 length: 16 residues. Germline V gives CDR1 SGHVS, CDR2 FNYEAQ. This CDR3 reads CASSSGLAGSTDTQYF. DNA for the CDR3: TGTGCCAGCAGCTCGGGACTAGCGGGGAGCACAGATACGCAGTATTTT.

This clone has a count of ten or more. This rearrangement joins TRBV20-1 to TRBJ1-1, with D unclear. Germline CDR1 and CDR2: DFQATT and SNEGSKA (reference sequence). Trimming stripped 6 bases from V and 5 bases from J, with 10 bases between. This CDR3 region has 11 residues. In DNA form, the CDR3 reads TGCAGTGCCCCCAAGGGAACTGAAGCTTTCTTT. Protein: CSAPKGTEAFF.

This clone was seen only a few times. The DNA of the CDR3 is TGTGCCAGCAGCGCCGAACAGGGGTATGGCTACACCTTC. Translating it yields CASSAEQGYGYTF. This chain connects TRBV11-2 to TRBJ1-2, with TRBD1 matching 7 bases. The CDR3 sequence is 13 residues long. Germline CDR1 reads SGHAT; CDR2 reads FQNNGV. Germline trimming cut 5 bases from V and 5 bases from J; bases unmatched to any gene: 5.

V usage is TRBV27 and J usage is TRBJ1-6; unclear D gene. Germline V gene sequence: CDR1 MNHEY, CDR2 SMNVEV (reference sequence). The CDR3 loop spans 14 amino acids. Trimming pared 6 bases from V and 0 bases from J, leaving 6 bases between. The CDR3 protein is CASRGSSYNSPLHF. The CDR3 region has the DNA TGTGCCAGCAGGGGAAGCTCCTATAATTCACCCCTCCACTTT.

This chain links TRBV5-1 with TRBJ2-3, with 11 nucleotides matching TRBD2. The germline V gene encodes CDR1 SGHRS and CDR2 YFSETQ. The V segment lost 1 base and the J segment 2 bases; nucleotides outside the gene matches: 3. The CDR3 consists of 16 residues. The CDR3 DNA follows: TGCGCCAGCAGCTTGCTAGCGGGGGGCCACACAGATACGCAGTATTTT. Translation gives CASSLLAGGHTDTQYF.

The sample holds a few counts of this clone. The chain has TRBV19 and TRBJ1-1; D is unresolved. Per germline, CDR1 LNHDA and CDR2 SQIVND (reference sequence). The CDR3 runs 13 residues. Trimming stripped 5 bases from V and 1 base from J, with 8 bases between. The CDR3 reads CASSALQNTEAFF. The DNA of the CDR3 is TGTGCCAGTAGTGCTTTACAGAACACTGAAGCTTTCTTT.

This clone occurred a few times. This sequence is one base from a far larger clone and is likely a read error. This sample includes further DNA sequences coding for the same CDR3. The chain carries TRBV5-4 and TRBJ2-7; possibly TRBD1 for D (5 bases). Germline V gene sequence: CDR1 SGHNT, CDR2 YYREEE (reference sequence). V lost 0 bases and J 1 base, leaving 5 bases between the germline ends. The CDR3 has 13 residues. The CDR3 coding sequence is TGTGCCAGCAGCTTGGGACAGTCCTACGAGCAGTACTTC. Its protein is CASSLGQSYEQYF.

The gene calls are TRBV7-2 and TRBJ1-2; TRBD1 agrees at 8 bases. CDR1 and CDR2 from the germline V gene are SGHTA and FQGNSA. The CDR3 spans 13 residues. V was pared by 5 bases and J by 8 bases, with 7 bases of the junction left unmatched. CDR3 sequence: CASSRGQVLGYTF. The CDR3 DNA reads TGTGCCAGCAGCCGGGGACAGGTCCTGGGCTACACCTTC.

The chain carries TRBV4-1 and TRBJ1-2; D not certain. The V gene's germline CDR1 is MGHRA and CDR2 YSYEKL. The V and J ends lost 0 bases and 2 bases respectively, with 13 bases between them. There are 16 residues in the CDR3. The CDR3 spells CASSQDHRPENYGYTF. The CDR3 DNA is TGCGCCAGCAGCCAAGATCATCGGCCGGAGAACTATGGCTACACCTTC.

The chain carries TRBV6-7 and TRBJ2-7; tentatively, D is TRBD1 (5 bases). TRBV6-7 is known as an ORF, though its function is uncertain. CDR3 length equals 14 residues. V lost 4 bases, J lost 5 bases, and 15 bases lay in between. This CDR3 reads CASSSGHPVHEQYF. In DNA form, the CDR3 reads TGTGCCAGCAGTTCCGGACACCCTGTCCACGAGCAGTACTTC.

V and J are TRBV7-9 and TRBJ2-5, with D unresolved. This CDR3 has 15 amino acids. V dropped 1 base and J dropped 1 base, with 10 bases sitting between them. Looked up from germline, CDR1 is SEHNR and CDR2 is FQNEAQ (reference sequence). In DNA form, the CDR3 reads TGTGCCAGCAGCTTAGGTCGGGTGGGCCAAGAGACCCAGTACTTC. Its translation is CASSLGRVGQETQYF.

The J gene is TRBJ1-2, the V gene TRBV18; TRBD1 might be the D (5 bases). The V end lost 4 bases, the J end lost 1 base, and 16 bases lay between the germline ends. Germline CDR1 is KGHSH and CDR2 is LQKENI. The CDR3 is 16 residues long. The CDR3 sequence: CASSRTGRESNYGYTF. The CDR3 nucleotides are TGTGCCAGCTCACGCACAGGACGGGAGAGTAACTATGGCTACACCTTC.

The chain joins TRBV10-1 to TRBJ1-4; 9 nucleotides line up with TRBD1. Germline assignment: CDR1 WNHNN and CDR2 SYGVQD (reference sequence). CDR3 size: 17 residues. V was pared by 9 bases and J by 6 bases, with 17 bases of the junction left unmatched. This chain's CDR3 is CARDRGGLDNYDEKLFF. CDR3 sequence (DNA): TGCGCCAGGGACAGGGGTGGACTAGATAATTACGATGAAAAACTGTTTTTT.

This clone was observed a handful of times. This chain connects TRBV30 to TRBJ2-4; 11 bases align to TRBD1. This CDR3 region has 18 residues. Germline CDR1 GTSNPN, CDR2 SVGIG (reference sequence). V shed 0 bases and J 0 bases; nucleotides not matched to a gene: 7. The CDR3 protein is CAWSVGDRGGIAKNIQYF. The CDR3 coding sequence is TGTGCCTGGAGTGTTGGGGACAGGGGGGGCATAGCCAAAAACATTCAGTACTTC. Complete variable domain (other parts from reference TRBV30 and TRBJ2-4): SQTIHQWPATLVQPVGSPLSLECTVEGTSNPNLYWYRQAAGRGLQLLFYSVGIGQISSEVPQNLSASRPQDRQFILSSKKLLLSDSGFYLCAWSVGDRGGIAKNIQYFGAGTRLSVL.

The chain links TRBV25-1 to TRBJ1-6, with 7 bases identical to TRBD1. V lost 3 bases and J lost 7; bases outside the gene matches: 6. The CDR3 is made up of 15 amino acids. CDR1 and CDR2 from the germline V gene are MGHDK and SYGVNS. The CDR3 region is CASSDHRGGNSPLHF. In DNA form, the CDR3 reads TGTGCCAGCAGTGATCACAGGGGAGGGAATTCACCCCTCCACTTT.